The 8 T cell receptor beta chains given below trace back to one sample, sequenced in a study of identical twins. TCRdb independently ran MiXCR on the 5' RACE reads; one entry per CDR3 protein. The sample carries about 660,000 distinct CDR3 sequences, over 8.5% recorded once. These records were also assigned to another study, of yellow fever vaccine responses in identical twins.

Sample: PBMCs. All receptors derive from a young woman in good health.

The chain recombines TRBV10-2 with TRBJ2-3, with 8 bases lining up with TRBD2. The CDR3 consists of 15 residues. CDR1 and CDR2 (germline): WSHSY, SAAADI. The V and J ends lost 3 bases and 2 bases, in that order; junction bases with no gene match: 4. Here the CDR3 reads CASSESGGYTDTQYF. The CDR3 bases are TGCGCCAGCAGTGAAAGCGGGGGCTACACAGATACGCAGTATTTT.

The chain has TRBV7-9 and TRBJ1-6, with D perhaps TRBD1 (5 bases). Germline V lookup: CDR1 SEHNR, CDR2 FQNEAQ (reference sequence). This CDR3 is built from 14 residues. Deletions cut 3 bases from V and 6 bases from J, with 9 bases between. The CDR3 DNA follows: TGTGCCAGCAGCTTGGAGGGGATTAATTCACCCCTCCACTTT. This codes for CASSLEGINSPLHF.

V is TRBV5-1 and J is TRBJ1-1; TRBD1 matches 7 bases. Germline CDR1 and CDR2: SGHRS and YFSETQ. Trimming cost V 0 bases and J 1 base; bases outside gene matches: 3. The CDR3 is 15 amino acids. CDR3 bases: TGCGCCAGCAGCTTGGAGTCAGGGGGGAACACTGAAGCTTTCTTT. As protein: CASSLESGGNTEAFF.

This clonotype was counted many times. The chain combines TRBV4-2 with TRBJ2-7; TRBD2 agrees at 8 bases. V lost 1 base and J lost 4; bases outside the gene matches: 6. The CDR3 is 15 residues long. Per the germline V gene, CDR1 is LGHNA and CDR2 is YNFKEQ. The CDR3 DNA follows: TGTGCCAGCAGCCAAGGAGGACTAGCTGATTACGAGCAGTACTTC. Its translation: CASSQGGLADYEQYF.

V usage is TRBV27 and J usage is TRBJ2-7, with 8 bases lining up with TRBD2. J gave up 0 bases and V 7 bases, and 11 bases lay outside the gene matches. The CDR3 is 16 residues long. CDR1 and CDR2 (germline): MNHEY, SMNVEV (reference sequence). The CDR3 DNA follows: TGTGCCAGCAAAGCCAAACCCGGGGGGGCCTCCTACGAGCAGTACTTC. Its protein is CASKAKPGGASYEQYF.

This clonotype was seen repeatedly, ten times or more. This sequence joins TRBV12-3 or TRBV12-4 and TRBJ2-7; TRBD2 is a possible D gene (6 bases). The CDR3 is made up of 13 amino acids. Trimming removed 1 base at V and 6 bases at J, with 10 bases between. CDR3 residues: CASSLEWRGEQYF. The CDR3 coding sequence is TGTGCCAGCAGTTTAGAGTGGAGGGGCGAGCAGTACTTC.

This clonotype was counted a few times. This chain connects TRBV6-1 to TRBJ2-1, with TRBD2 as a possible D gene (5 bases). V lost 3 bases, J lost 12 bases, and 21 bases lay in between. This CDR3 is 15 amino acids long. Looked up from germline, CDR1 is MNHNS and CDR2 is SASEGT. The CDR3 loop is CASSEVRNGGPGQFF. The CDR3 DNA reads as TGTGCCAGCAGTGAGGTCCGGAACGGAGGCCCAGGGCAGTTCTTC.

This chain links TRBV7-3 with TRBJ1-1, with 8 bases lining up with TRBD1. CDR3 length: 13 amino acids. CDR1 and CDR2 (germline): SGHTA, FQGTGA. V shed 5 bases and J 5 bases; nucleotides not matched to a gene: 4. CDR3 loop: CASSMTGETEAFF. CDR3 nucleotide sequence: TGTGCCAGCAGCATGACAGGGGAGACTGAAGCTTTCTTT. Full variable domain (remainder filled in from reference TRBV7-3 and TRBJ1-1): GAGVSQTPSNKVTEKGKYVELRCDPISGHTALYWYRQSLGQGPEFLIYFQGTGAADDSGLPNDRFFAVRPEGSVSTLKIQRTERGDSAVYLCASSMTGETEAFFGQGTRLTVV.